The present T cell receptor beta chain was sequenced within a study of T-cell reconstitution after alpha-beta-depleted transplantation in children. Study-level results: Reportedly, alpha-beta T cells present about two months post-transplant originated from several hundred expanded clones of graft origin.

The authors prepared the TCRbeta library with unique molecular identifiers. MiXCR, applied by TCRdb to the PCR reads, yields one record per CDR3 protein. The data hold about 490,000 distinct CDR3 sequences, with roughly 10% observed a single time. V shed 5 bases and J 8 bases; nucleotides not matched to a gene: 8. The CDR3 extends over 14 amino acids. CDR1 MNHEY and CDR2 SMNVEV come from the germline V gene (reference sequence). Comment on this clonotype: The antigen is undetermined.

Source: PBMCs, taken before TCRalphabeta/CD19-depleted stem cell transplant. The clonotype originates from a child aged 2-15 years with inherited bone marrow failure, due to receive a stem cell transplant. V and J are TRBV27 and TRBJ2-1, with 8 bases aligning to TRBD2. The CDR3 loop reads CASSTGTRGDEQFF. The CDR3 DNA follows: TGTGCCAGCAGTACGGGGACTAGGGGCGATGAGCAGTTCTTC.